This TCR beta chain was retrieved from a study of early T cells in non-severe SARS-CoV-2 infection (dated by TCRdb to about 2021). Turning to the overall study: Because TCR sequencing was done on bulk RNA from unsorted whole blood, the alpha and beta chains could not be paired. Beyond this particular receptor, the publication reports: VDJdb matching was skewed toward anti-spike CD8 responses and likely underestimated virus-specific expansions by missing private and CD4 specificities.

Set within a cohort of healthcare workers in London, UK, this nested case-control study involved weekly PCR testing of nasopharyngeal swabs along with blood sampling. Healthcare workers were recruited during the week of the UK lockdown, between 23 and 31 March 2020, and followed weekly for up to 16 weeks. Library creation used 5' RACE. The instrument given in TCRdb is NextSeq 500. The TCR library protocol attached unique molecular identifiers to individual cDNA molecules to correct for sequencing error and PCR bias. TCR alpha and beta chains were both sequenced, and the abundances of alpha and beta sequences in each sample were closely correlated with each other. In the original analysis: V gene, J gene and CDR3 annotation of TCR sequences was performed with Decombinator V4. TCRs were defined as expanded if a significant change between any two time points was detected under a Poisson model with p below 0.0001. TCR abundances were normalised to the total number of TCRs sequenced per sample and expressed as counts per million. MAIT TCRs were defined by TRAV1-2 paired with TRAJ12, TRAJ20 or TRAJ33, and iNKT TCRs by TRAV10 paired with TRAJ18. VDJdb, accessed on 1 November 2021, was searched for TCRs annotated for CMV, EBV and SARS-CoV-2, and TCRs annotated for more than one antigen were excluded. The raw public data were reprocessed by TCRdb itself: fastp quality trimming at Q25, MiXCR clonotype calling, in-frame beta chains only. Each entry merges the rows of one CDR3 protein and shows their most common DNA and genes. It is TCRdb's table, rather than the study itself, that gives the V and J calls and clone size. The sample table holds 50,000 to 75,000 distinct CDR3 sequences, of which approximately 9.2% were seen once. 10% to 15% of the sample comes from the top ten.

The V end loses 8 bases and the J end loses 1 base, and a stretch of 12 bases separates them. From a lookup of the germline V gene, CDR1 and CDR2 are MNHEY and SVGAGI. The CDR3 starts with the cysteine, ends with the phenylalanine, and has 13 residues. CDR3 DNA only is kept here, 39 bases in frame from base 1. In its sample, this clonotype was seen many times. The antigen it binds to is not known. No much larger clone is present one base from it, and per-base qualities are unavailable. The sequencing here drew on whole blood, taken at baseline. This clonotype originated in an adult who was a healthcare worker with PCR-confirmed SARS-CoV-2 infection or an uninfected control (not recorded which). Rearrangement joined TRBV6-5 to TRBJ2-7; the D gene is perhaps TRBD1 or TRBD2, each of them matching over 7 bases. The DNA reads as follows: TGTGCCAGCGGGAGGGACAGATCCTACGAGCAGTACTTC. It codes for CASGRDRSYEQYF.